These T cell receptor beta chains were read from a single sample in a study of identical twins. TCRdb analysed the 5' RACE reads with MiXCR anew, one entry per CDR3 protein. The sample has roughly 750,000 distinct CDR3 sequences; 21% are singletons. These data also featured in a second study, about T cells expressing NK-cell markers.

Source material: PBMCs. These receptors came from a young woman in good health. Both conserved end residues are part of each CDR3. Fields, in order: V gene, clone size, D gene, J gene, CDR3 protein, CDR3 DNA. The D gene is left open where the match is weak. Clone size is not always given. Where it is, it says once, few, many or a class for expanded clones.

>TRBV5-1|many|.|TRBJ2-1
CASSPVGAWGQFF
TGCGCCAGCAGCCCCGTGGGGGCGTGGGGACAGTTCTTC
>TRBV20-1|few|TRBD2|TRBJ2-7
CSARRPSGSYEQYF
TGCAGTGCTAGAAGGCCTAGCGGCTCCTACGAGCAGTACTTC
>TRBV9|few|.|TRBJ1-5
CASSVVPAGPQHF
TGTGCCAGCAGCGTAGTACCGGCGGGGCCCCAGCATTTT
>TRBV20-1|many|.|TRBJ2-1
CSASLRSSYNEQFF
TGCAGTGCTAGTTTACGGAGCTCCTACAATGAGCAGTTCTTC
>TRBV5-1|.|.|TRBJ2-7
CASSWGEVDSYEQYF
TGCGCCAGCAGCTGGGGGGAGGTAGACTCCTACGAGCAGTACTTC
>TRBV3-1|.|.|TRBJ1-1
CASSSRPGGRNTEAFF
TGTGCCAGCAGCTCTCGACCTGGGGGGAGGAACACTGAAGCTTTCTTT
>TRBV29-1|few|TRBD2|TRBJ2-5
CSHGGGQETQYF
TGCAGCCATGGGGGGGGACAAGAGACCCAGTACTTC
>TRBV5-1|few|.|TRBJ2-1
CASSRGQGWDNEQFF
TGCGCCAGCAGCCGCGGGCAGGGTTGGGACAATGAGCAGTTCTTC
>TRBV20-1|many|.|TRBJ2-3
CSLERERTQYF
TGCAGTCTCGAAAGGGAGCGTACGCAGTATTTT
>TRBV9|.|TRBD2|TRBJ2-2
CASSPGLAGARGTGELFF
TGTGCCAGCAGCCCAGGACTAGCGGGGGCTAGGGGGACCGGGGAGCTGTTTTTT
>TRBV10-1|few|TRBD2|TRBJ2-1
CASSEGSGGHFYEQFF
TGCGCCAGCAGTGAGGGGTCGGGAGGACATTTCTATGAGCAGTTCTTC
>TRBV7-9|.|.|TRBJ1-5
CASSLGGSRNQPQHF
TGTGCCAGCAGCTTAGGGGGGTCAAGGAATCAGCCCCAGCATTTT
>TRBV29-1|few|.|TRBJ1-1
CSTRQMNTEAFF
TGCAGCACAAGGCAGATGAACACTGAAGCTTTCTTT
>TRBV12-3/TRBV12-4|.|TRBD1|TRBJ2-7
CASRQRQGSSYEQYF
TGTGCCAGCAGACAAAGACAGGGAAGCTCCTACGAGCAGTACTTC
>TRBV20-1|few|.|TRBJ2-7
CSARDRISGRREQYF
TGCAGTGCTAGAGATCGGATTAGCGGCCGGCGGGAGCAGTACTTC
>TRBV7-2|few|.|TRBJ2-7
CASSDPSATYEQYF
TGTGCCAGCAGCGATCCGTCAGCTACCTACGAGCAGTACTTC
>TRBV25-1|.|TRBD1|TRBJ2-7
CASRDRWYEQYF
TGTGCCAGTCGGGACAGGTGGTACGAGCAGTACTTC
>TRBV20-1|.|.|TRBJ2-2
CSAKPLGRGDTGELFF
TGCAGTGCCAAACCCCTGGGGAGGGGGGACACCGGGGAGCTGTTTTTT
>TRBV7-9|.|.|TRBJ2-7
CASSLKLGLGQSYEQYF
TGTGCCAGCAGCTTAAAGTTAGGACTTGGACAGTCCTACGAGCAGTACTTC
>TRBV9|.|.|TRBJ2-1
CASSVRWASYNEQFF
TGTGCCAGCAGCGTAAGGTGGGCCTCCTACAATGAGCAGTTCTTC
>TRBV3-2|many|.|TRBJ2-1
CASSTSRVLGQFF
TGTGCCAGCAGCACTTCCAGGGTTTTGGGGCAGTTCTTC
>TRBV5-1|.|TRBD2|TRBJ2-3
CASSPRLAGRVADTQYF
TGCGCCAGCAGCCCAAGACTAGCGGGGCGAGTCGCAGATACGCAGTATTTT
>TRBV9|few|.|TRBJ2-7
CASSPPESSYEQYF
TGTGCCAGCAGCCCCCCGGAGAGCTCCTACGAGCAGTACTTC
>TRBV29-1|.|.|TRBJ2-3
CSVDSGTDTQYF
TGCAGCGTTGATTCGGGGACAGATACGCAGTATTTT
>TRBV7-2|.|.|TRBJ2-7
CASILGSEQYF
TGTGCCAGCATCCTGGGGTCCGAGCAGTACTTC
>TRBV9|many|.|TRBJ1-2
CASSSGAGGYTF
TGTGCCAGCAGCTCTGGGGCTGGCGGCTACACCTTC
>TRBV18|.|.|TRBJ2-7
CASSPGTVPYEQYF
TGTGCCAGCTCACCAGGGACGGTCCCCTACGAGCAGTACTTC
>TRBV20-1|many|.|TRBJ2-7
CSASGTYEQYF
TGCAGTGCATCGGGTACCTACGAGCAGTACTTC
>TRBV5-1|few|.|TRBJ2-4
CASSLVGLQPNIQYF
TGCGCCAGCAGCTTGGTAGGTCTACAACCAAACATTCAGTACTTC
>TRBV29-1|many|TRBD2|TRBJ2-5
CSVESGRETQYF
TGCAGCGTTGAGTCCGGGAGGGAGACCCAGTACTTC
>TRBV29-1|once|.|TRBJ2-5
CSTGTGQGQETQYF
TGCAGCACGGGAACAGGGCAGGGACAAGAGACCCAGTACTTC
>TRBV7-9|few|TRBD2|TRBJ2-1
CASSSAGGEQFF
TGTGCCAGCAGCTCCGCGGGAGGTGAGCAGTTCTTC
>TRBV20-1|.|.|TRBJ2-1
CSATNLREQFF
TGCAGTGCTACTAACCTGCGAGAGCAGTTCTTC
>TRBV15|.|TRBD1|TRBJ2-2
CATSFDRAAGELFF
TGTGCCACCAGCTTCGACAGGGCCGCCGGGGAGCTGTTTTTT
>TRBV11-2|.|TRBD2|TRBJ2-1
CASSLGSSGTSGFF
TGTGCCAGCAGCTTAGGGTCCTCCGGGACTAGCGGATTCTTC
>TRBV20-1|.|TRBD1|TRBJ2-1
CSSPAQGAFFIEQFF
TGCAGTTCGCCAGCACAGGGGGCTTTTTTTATTGAGCAGTTCTTC
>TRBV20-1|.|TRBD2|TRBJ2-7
CSAKASGRYEQYF
TGCAGTGCTAAGGCTAGCGGGCGCTACGAGCAGTACTTC
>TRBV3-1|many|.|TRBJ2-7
CASSPEISDYEQYF
TGTGCCAGCAGCCCCGAGATTAGTGACTACGAGCAGTACTTC
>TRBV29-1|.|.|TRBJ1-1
CSVTKGGVTEAFF
TGCAGCGTTACCAAAGGGGGGGTCACTGAAGCTTTCTTT